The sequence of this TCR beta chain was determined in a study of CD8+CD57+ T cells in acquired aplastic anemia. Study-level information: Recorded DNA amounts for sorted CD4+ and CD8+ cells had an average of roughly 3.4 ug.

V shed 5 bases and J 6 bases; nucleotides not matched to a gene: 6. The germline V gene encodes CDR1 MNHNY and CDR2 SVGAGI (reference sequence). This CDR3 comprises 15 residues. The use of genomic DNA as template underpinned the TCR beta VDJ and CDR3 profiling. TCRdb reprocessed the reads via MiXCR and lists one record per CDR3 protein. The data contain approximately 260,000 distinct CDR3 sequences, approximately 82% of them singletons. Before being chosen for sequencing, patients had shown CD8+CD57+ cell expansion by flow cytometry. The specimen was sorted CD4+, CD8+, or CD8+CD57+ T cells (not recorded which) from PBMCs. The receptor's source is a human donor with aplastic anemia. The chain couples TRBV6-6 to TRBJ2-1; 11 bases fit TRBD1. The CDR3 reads CASSQPGQGGNEQFF. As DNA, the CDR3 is TGTGCCAGCAGTCAGCCGGGACAGGGGGGCAATGAGCAGTTCTTC.